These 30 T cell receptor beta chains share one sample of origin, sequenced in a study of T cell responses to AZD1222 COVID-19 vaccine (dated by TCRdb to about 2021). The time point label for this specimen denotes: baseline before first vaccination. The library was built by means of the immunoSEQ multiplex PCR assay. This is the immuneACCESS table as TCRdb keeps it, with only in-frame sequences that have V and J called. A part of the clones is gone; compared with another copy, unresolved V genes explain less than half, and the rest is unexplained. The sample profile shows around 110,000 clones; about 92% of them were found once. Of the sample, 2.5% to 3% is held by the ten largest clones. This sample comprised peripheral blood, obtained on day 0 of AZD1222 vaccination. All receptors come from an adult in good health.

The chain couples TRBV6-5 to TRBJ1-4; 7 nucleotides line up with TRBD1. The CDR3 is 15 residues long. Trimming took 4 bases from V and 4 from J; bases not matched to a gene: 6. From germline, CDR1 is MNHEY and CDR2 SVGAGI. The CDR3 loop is CASSSRQGINEKLFF. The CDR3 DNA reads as TGTGCCAGCAGTTCGAGACAGGGAATTAATGAAAAACTGTTTTTT.

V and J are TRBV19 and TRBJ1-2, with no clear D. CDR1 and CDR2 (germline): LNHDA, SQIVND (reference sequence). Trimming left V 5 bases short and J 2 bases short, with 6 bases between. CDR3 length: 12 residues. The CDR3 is CASSSVNYGYTF. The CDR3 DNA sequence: TGTGCCAGTAGTTCAGTAAACTATGGCTACACCTTC.

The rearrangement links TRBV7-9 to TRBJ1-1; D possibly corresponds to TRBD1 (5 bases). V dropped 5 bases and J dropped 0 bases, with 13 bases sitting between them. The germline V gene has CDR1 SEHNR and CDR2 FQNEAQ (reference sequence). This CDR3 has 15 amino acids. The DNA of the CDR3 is TGTGCCAGCAGCCGGGGTGGGGGGATGAACACTGAAGCTTTCTTT. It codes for CASSRGGGMNTEAFF.

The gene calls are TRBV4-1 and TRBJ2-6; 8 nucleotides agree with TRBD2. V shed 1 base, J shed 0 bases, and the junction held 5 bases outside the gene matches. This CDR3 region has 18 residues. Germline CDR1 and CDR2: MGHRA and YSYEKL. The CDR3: CASSQVAGIGSGANVLTF. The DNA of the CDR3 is TGCGCCAGCAGCCAAGTAGCGGGAATCGGCTCTGGGGCCAACGTCCTGACTTTC.

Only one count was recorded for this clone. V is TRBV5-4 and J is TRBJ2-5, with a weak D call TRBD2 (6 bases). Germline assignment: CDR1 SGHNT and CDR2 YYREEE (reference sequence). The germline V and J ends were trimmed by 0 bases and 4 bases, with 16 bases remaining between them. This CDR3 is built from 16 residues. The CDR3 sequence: CASSLGLRGLGETQYF. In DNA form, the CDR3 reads TGTGCCAGCAGCTTGGGACTGCGGGGCCTCGGAGAGACCCAGTACTTC.

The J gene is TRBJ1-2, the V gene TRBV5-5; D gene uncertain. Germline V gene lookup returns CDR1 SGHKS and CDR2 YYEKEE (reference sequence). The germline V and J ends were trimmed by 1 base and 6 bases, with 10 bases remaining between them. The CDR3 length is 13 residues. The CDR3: CASSLSGTHGYTF. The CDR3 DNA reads TGTGCCAGCAGCTTGTCCGGTACGCATGGCTACACCTTC. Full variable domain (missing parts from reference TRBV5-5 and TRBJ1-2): DAGVTQSPTHLIKTRGQQVTLRCSPISGHKSVSWYQQVLGQGPQFIFQYYEKEERGRGNFPDRFSARQFPNYSSELNVNALLLGDSALYLCASSLSGTHGYTFGSGTRLTVV.

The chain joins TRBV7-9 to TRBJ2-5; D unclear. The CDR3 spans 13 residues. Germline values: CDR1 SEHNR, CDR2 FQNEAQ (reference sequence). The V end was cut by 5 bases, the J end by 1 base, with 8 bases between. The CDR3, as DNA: TGTGCCAGCAGCAAAGCACCCCAAGAGACCCAGTACTTC. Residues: CASSKAPQETQYF.

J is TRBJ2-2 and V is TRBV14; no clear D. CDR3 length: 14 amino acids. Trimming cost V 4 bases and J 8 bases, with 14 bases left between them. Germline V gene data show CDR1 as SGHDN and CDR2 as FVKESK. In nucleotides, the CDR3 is TGTGCCAGCAGCCTTCTAGGACCCCAAGGGGAGCTGTTTTTT. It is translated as CASSLLGPQGELFF.

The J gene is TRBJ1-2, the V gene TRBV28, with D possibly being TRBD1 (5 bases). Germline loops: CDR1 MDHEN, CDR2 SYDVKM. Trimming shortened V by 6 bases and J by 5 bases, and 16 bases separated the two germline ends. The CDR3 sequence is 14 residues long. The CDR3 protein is CASREGGADYGYTF. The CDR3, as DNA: TGTGCCAGCAGGGAAGGAGGGGCAGATTATGGCTACACCTTC.

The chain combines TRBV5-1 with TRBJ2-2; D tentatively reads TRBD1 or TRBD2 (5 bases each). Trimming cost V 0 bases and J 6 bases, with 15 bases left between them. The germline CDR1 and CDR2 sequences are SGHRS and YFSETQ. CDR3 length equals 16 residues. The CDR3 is CASSLARGRVAGELFF. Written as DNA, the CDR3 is TGCGCCAGCAGCTTGGCTAGGGGACGGGTAGCCGGGGAGCTGTTTTTT.

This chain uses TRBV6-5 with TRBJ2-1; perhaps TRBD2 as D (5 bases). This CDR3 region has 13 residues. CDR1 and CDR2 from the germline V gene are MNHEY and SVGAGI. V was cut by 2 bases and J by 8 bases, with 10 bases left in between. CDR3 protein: CASSYVGGDEQFF. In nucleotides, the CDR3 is TGTGCCAGCAGTTACGTTGGAGGCGATGAGCAGTTCTTC.

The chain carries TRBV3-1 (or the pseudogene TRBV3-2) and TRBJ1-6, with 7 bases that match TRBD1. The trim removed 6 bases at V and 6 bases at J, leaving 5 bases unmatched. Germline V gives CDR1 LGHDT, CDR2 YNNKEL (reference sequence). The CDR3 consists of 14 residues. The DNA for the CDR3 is TGTGCCAGCAGGCTGACAGGGCCTAATTCACCCCTCCACTTT. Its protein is CASRLTGPNSPLHF.

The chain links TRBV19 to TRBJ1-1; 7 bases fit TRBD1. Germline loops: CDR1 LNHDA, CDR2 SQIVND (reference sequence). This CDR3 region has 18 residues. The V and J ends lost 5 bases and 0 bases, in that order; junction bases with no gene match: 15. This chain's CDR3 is CASSGQRQGATLNTEAFF. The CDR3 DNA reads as TGTGCCAGTAGTGGCCAGAGACAGGGAGCCACCCTGAACACTGAAGCTTTCTTT.

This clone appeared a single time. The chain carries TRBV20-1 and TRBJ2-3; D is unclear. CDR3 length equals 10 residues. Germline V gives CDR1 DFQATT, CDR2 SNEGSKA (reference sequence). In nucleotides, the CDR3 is TGCAGCGGACGAACAGATACGCAGTATTTT. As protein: CSGRTDTQYF.

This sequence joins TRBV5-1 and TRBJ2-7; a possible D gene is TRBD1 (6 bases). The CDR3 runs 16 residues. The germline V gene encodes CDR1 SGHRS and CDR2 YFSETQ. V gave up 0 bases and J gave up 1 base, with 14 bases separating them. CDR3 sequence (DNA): TGCGCCAGCAGCTTGGACAGGGTTCACTATTCCTACGAGCAGTACTTC. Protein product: CASSLDRVHYSYEQYF.

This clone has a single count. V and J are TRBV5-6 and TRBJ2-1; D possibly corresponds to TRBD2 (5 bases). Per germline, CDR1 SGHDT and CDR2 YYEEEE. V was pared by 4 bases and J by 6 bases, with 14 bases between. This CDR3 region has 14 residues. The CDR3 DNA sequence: TGTGCCAGCAGCCTAGGACCAAGCGGCAATGAGCAGTTCTTC. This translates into CASSLGPSGNEQFF.

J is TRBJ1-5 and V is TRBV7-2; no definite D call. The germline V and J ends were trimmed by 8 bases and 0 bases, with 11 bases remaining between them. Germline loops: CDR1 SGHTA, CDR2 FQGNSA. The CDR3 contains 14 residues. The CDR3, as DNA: TGTGCCAGCGTCATTGGGAATAGCAATCAGCCCCAGCATTTT. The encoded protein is CASVIGNSNQPQHF.

The CDR3 sequence is CASSLNAGSEAFF. As DNA, the CDR3 is TGTGCCAGCAGTCTGAACGCGGGTTCTGAAGCTTTCTTT. This chain joins TRBV27 and TRBJ1-1; D gene ambiguous. The CDR3 length is 13 residues. The germline V and J ends were trimmed by 5 bases and 6 bases, with 13 bases remaining between them. CDR1 is MNHEY, CDR2 SMNVEV, per germline (reference sequence).

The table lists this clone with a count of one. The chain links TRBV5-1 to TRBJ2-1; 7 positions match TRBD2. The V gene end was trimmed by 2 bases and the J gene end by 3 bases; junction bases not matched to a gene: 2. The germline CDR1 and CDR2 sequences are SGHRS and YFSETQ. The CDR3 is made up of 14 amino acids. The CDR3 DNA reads TGCGCCAGCAGCTTTCGGGACTACTACAATGAGCAGTTCTTC. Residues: CASSFRDYYNEQFF. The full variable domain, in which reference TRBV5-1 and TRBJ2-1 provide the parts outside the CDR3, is KAGVTQTPRYLIKTRGQQVTLSCSPISGHRSVSWYQQTPGQGLQFLFEYFSETQRNKGNFPGRFSGRQFSNSRSEMNVSTLELGDSALYLCASSFRDYYNEQFFGPGTRLTVL.

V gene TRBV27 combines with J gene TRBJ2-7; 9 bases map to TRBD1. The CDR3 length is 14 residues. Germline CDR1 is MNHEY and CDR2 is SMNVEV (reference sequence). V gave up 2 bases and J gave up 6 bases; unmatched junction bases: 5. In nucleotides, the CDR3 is TGTGCCAGCAGTTTACTCGGGGACAGGGTCGAGCAGTACTTC. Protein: CASSLLGDRVEQYF.

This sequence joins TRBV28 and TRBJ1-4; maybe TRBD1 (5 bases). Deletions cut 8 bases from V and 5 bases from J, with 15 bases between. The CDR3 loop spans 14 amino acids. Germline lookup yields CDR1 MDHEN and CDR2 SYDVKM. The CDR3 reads CASLPWDGNEKLFF. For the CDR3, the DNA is TGTGCCAGCCTGCCCTGGGACGGGAATGAAAAACTGTTTTTT.

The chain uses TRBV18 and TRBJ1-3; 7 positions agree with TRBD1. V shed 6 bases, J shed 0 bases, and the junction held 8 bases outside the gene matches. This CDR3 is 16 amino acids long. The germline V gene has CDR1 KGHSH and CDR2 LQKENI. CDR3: CASSLGTASSGNTIYF. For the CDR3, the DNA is TGTGCCAGCTCTCTGGGGACAGCGAGCTCTGGAAACACCATATATTTT.

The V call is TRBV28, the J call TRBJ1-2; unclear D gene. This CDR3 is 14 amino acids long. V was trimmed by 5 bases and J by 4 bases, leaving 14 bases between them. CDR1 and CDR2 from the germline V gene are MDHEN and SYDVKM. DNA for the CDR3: TGTGCCAGCAGTACTGTTTTTCAGACCTATGGCTACACCTTC. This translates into CASSTVFQTYGYTF.

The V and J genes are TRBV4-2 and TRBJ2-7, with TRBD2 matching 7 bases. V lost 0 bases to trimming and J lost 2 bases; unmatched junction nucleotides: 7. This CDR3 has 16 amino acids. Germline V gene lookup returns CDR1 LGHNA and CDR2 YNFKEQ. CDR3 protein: CASSQDSASGPYEQYF. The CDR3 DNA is TGTGCCAGCAGCCAAGATTCGGCTAGCGGTCCCTACGAGCAGTACTTC.

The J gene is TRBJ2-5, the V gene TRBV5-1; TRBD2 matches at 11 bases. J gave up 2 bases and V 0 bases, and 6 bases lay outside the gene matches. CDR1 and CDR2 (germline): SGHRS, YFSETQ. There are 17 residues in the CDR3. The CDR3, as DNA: TGCGCCAGCAGCTTGGGTCGACTAGCGGGAAAACAAGAGACCCAGTACTTC. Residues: CASSLGRLAGKQETQYF.

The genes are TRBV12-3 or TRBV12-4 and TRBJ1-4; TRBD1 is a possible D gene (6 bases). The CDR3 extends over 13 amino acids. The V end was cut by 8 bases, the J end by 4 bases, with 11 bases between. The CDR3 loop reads CASLEQGNEKLFF. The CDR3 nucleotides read TGTGCCAGCTTGGAACAGGGTAATGAAAAACTGTTTTTT.

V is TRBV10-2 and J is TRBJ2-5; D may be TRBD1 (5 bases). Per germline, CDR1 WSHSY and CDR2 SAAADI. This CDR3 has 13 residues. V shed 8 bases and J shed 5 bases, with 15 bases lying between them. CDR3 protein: CASGIYSGETQYF. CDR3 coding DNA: TGCGCCAGCGGGATCTACTCAGGGGAGACCCAGTACTTC.

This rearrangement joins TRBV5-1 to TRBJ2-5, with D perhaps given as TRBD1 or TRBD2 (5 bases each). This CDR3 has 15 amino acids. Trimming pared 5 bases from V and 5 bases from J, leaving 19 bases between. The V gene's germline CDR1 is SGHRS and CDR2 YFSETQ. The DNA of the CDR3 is TGCGCCAGCAGTCCGGGACCAGGAGAGTCGGAGACCCAGTACTTC. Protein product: CASSPGPGESETQYF. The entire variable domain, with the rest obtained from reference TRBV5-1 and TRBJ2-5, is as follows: KAGVTQTPRYLIKTRGQQVTLSCSPISGHRSVSWYQQTPGQGLQFLFEYFSETQRNKGNFPGRFSGRQFSNSRSEMNVSTLELGDSALYLCASSPGPGESETQYFGPGTRLLVL.

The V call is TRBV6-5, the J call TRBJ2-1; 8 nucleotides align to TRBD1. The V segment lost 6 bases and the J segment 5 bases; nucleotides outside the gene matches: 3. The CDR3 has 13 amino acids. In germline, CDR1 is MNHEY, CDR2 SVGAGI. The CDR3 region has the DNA TGTGCCAGCAGGGGGACAGGAAACAATGAGCAGTTCTTC. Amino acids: CASRGTGNNEQFF.

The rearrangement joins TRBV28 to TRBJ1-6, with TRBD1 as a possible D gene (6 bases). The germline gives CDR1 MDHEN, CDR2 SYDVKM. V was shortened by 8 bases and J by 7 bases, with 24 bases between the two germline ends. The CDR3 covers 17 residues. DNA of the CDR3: TGTGCCAGCTTCCCGGAACAGGGCGAGGGACTCAATTCACCCCTCCACTTT. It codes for CASFPEQGEGLNSPLHF. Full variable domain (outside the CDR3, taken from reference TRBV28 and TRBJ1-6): DVKVTQSSRYLVKRTGEKVFLECVQDMDHENMFWYRQDPGLGLRLIYFSYDVKMKEKGDIPEGYSVSREKKERFSLILESASTNQTSMYLCASFPEQGEGLNSPLHFGNGTRLTVT.